The 5 T cell receptor beta chains below all came from one sample that was sequenced in a study of blood T cell repertoires in COVID-19. Method: immunoSEQ multiplex PCR; TCRdb's copy keeps in-frame clones and lacks some. This repertoire shows roughly 160,000 clones, around 80% found once; its top ten account for approximately 12%. The sequencing sample was made of PBMCs or T cells enriched from blood (not recorded which). These receptors all come from a man aged 50 to 59 who had recovered from COVID-19.

For this clone: Other DNA sequences within the sample encode an identical CDR3. The chain employs TRBV18 and TRBJ2-6; D remains ambiguous. The V end lost 2 bases, the J end lost 4 bases, and 6 bases lay between the germline ends. Germline V gene lookup returns CDR1 KGHSH and CDR2 LQKENI. The CDR3 spans 14 residues. In nucleotides, the CDR3 is TGTGCCAGCTCACCATCGTCCGGGGCCAACGTCCTGACTTTC. It encodes CASSPSSGANVLTF.

This clone was detected only a few times. The chain joins TRBV29-1 to TRBJ1-3, with D hard to call. The length of the CDR3 is 12 residues. V was trimmed by 4 bases and J by 0 bases, leaving 4 bases between them. The germline V gene has CDR1 SQVTM and CDR2 ANQGSEA. CDR3 region: CSVGHSGNTIYF. Here the CDR3 DNA reads TGCAGCGTTGGACACTCTGGAAACACCATATATTTT.

The chain recombines TRBV19 with TRBJ1-5; possibly TRBD1 for D (5 bases). Trimming took off 4 bases at V and 3 bases at J, with 13 bases between the two ends. Germline assignment: CDR1 LNHDA and CDR2 SQIVND (reference sequence). This CDR3 spans 15 amino acids. CDR3 sequence reads: CASSTAEGANQPQHF. CDR3 DNA sequence: TGTGCCAGTAGTACAGCCGAAGGGGCCAATCAGCCCCAGCATTTT.

The rearrangement links TRBV2 to TRBJ2-7; D remains unclear. Germline CDR1 is SNHLY and CDR2 is FYNNEI. The CDR3 contains 14 residues. Between the trimmed V and J ends, which lost 4 bases and 1 base, there was a span of 11 bases. This CDR3 reads CASSGSGSSYEQYF. CDR3 nucleotide sequence: TGTGCCAGCAGTGGGTCAGGCTCGTCCTACGAGCAGTACTTC.

This clone was detected once. This specimen includes other DNA sequences encoding the same CDR3. V and J are TRBV6-5 and TRBJ1-2; weak D call: TRBD1 (5 bases). Trimming cost V 0 bases and J 7 bases, with 15 bases left between them. Germline loops: CDR1 MNHEY, CDR2 SVGAGI. CDR3 length equals 15 residues. The CDR3 here is CASSYSGTGGSGYTF. In DNA form, the CDR3 reads TGTGCCAGCAGTTACTCAGGGACGGGCGGGAGTGGCTACACCTTC.